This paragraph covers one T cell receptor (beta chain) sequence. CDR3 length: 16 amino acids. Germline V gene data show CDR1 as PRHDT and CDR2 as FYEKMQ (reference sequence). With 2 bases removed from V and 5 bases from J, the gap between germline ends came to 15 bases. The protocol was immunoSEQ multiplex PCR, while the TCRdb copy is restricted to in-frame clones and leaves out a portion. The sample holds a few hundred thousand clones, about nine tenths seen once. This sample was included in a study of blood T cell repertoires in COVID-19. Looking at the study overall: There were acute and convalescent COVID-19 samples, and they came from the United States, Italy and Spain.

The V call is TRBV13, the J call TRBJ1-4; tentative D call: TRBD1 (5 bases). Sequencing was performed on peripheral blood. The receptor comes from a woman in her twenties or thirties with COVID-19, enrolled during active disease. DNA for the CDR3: TGTGCCAGCAGCTTAAGCAGGGACTTCACGAATGAAAAACTGTTTTTT. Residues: CASSLSRDFTNEKLFF. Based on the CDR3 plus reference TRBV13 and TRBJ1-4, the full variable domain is AAGVIQSPRHLIKEKRETATLKCYPIPRHDTVYWYQQGPGQDPQFLISFYEKMQSDKGSIPDRFSAQQFSDYHSELNMSSLELGDSALYFCASSLSRDFTNEKLFFGSGTQLSVL.